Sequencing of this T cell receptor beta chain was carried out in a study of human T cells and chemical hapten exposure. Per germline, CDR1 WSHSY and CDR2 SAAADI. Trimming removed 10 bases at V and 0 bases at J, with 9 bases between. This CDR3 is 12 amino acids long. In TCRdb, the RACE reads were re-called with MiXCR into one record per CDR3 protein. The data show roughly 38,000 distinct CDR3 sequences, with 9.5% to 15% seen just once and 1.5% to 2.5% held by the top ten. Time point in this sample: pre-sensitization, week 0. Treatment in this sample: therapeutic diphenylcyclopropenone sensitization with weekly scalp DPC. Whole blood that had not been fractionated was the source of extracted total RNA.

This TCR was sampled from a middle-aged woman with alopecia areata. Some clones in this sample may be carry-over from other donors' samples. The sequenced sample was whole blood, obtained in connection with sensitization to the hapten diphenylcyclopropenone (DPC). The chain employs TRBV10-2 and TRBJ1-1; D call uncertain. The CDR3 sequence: CATQGLNTEAFF. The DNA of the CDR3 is TGCGCCACCCAAGGACTGAACACTGAAGCTTTCTTT.